This TCR beta chain was recovered during a study of T cell changes during pregnancy in multiple sclerosis. The CDR3 covers 14 residues. Germline CDR1 is KGHSY and CDR2 is FQNENV. The trim removed 4 bases at V and 7 bases at J, leaving 6 bases unmatched. The repertoire was sequenced with immunoSEQ multiplex PCR; TCRdb's copy has only in-frame clones and lacks some. The sample contains more than 25,000 clones, roughly 90% of which appear only once. The rearrangement uses TRBV16 and TRBJ1-5, with 8 bases identical to TRBD1. This clonotype was sampled from a female donor with multiple sclerosis, enrolled in a pregnancy study. The sequencing used CD8+ T cells from peripheral blood mononuclear cells, collected in the first trimester of pregnancy. The CDR3 spells CASSPGQGHQPQHF. CDR3 coding DNA: TGTGCCAGCAGCCCCGGACAGGGACACCAGCCCCAGCATTTT.